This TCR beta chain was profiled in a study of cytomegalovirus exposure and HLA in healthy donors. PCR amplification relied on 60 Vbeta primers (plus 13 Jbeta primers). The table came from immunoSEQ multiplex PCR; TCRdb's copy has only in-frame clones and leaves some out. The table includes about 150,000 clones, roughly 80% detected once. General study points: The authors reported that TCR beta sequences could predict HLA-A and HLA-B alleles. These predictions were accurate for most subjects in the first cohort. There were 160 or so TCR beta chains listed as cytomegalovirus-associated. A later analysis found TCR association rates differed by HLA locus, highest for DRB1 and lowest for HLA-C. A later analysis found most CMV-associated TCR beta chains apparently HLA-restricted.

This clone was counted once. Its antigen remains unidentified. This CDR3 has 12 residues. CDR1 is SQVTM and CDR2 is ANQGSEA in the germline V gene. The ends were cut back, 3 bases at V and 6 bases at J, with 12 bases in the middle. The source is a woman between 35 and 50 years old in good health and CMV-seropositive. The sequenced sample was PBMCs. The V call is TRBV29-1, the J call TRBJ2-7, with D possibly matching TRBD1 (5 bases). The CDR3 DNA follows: TGCAGCGTTGAGGGGCAGGCCACCGAGCAGTACTTC. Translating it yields CSVEGQATEQYF.